This TCR beta chain was sequenced in a study of T cell changes during pregnancy in multiple sclerosis. This CDR3 has 14 amino acids. Unmatched junction bases numbered 3, after V lost 4 bases and J lost 3 bases. Looked up from germline, CDR1 is MRHNA and CDR2 is SNTAGT. Clones were sequenced by immunoSEQ multiplex PCR, and TCRdb holds only the in-frame ones, with some missing. The sample has about 40,000 clones, more than 85% seen once. Sequences were derived from CD8+ T cells from peripheral blood mononuclear cells, sampled before pregnancy. This TCR was recovered from a female donor with multiple sclerosis, enrolled in a pregnancy study. The V gene is TRBV6-4, the J gene TRBJ2-1; 7 nucleotides line up with TRBD2. The CDR3 loop is CASSVAGDYNEQFF. As DNA, the CDR3 is TGTGCCAGCAGTGTTGCGGGGGACTACAATGAGCAGTTCTTC.